This T cell receptor beta chain was captured in a study of shared clonotypes between healthy human individuals. The deep-level immunoSEQ assay was used. Clones were sequenced by immunoSEQ multiplex PCR, and TCRdb holds only the in-frame ones, with some missing. In the table there are approximately 500,000 clones, 90% to 96% of which are singletons. Note on this clone: Compared with germline, one end of the junction differs, possibly owing to a read error.

The germline V gene has CDR1 MDHEN and CDR2 SYDVKM. The CDR3 spans 16 residues. The sample consisted of naive CD4+ T cells sorted from blood. As to subset: CD45RA+ positively selected. The rearrangement links TRBV28 to TRBJ2-7; a weak D match, TRBD2 (5 bases). The clonotype comes from a woman in her twenties or thirties in good health. For the CDR3, the DNA is TGTGCCAGCACCCCTGGAGGAAATCCAAACACCTATGAGCAGTACTTC. This encodes CASTPGGNPNTYEQYF.